This TCR beta chain was profiled in a study of response to subunit inactivated influenza vaccine. TCRdb itself ran the RT-PCR reads through MiXCR, one entry per CDR3 protein. The top ten hold roughly 7.7% of the sample, which has around 250,000 distinct CDR3 sequences, approximately 12% seen once. Findings of the study overall: Authors suggested few new T cells are recruited by each seasonal influenza vaccination.

This clonotype showed up just a few times. The antigen is undetermined. Trimming took off 8 bases at V and 2 bases at J, with 6 bases between the two ends. Germline CDR1 and CDR2: MDHEN and SYDVKM. CDR3 length: 11 amino acids. The starting material was non-naive T cells sorted from PBMCs, obtained 14 to 15 days before vaccination. This TCR was recovered from a man aged 50 to 59 who received an inactivated influenza vaccine. V usage is TRBV28 and J usage is TRBJ2-5; D call uncertain. CDR3 DNA sequence: TGTGCCAGCGCACGGCAAGAGACCCAGTACTTC. It yields the protein CASARQETQYF. The whole variable domain, filled in from reference TRBV28 and TRBJ2-5, reads DVKVTQSSRYLVKRTGEKVFLECVQDMDHENMFWYRQDPGLGLRLIYFSYDVKMKEKGDIPEGYSVSREKKERFSLILESASTNQTSMYLCASARQETQYFGPGTRLLVL.